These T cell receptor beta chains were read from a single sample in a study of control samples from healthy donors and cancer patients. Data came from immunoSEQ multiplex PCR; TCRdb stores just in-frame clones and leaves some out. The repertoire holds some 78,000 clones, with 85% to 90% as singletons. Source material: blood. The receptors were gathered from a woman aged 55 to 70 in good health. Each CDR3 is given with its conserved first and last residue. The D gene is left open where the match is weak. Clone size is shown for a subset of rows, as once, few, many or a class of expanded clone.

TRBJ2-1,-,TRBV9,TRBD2,CASSDGTSGPGGNEQFF,TGTGCCAGCAGCGACGGGACTAGCGGGCCTGGAGGTAATGAGCAGTTCTTC
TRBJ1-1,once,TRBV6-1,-,CASSAAISVPTYEAFF,TGTGCCAGCAGTGCGGCTATTTCTGTACCTACTTATGAAGCTTTCTTT
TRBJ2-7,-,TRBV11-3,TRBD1,CASSLAPDRDYEQYF,TGTGCCAGCAGCTTAGCCCCGGACAGGGACTACGAGCAGTACTTC
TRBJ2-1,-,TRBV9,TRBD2,CASSLGGLAGPLSYNEQFF,TGTGCCAGCAGCCTAGGAGGACTAGCGGGGCCTCTCTCCTACAATGAGCAGTTCTTC
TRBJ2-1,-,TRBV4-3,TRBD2,CASSHGLADYNEQFF,TGCGCCAGCAGCCACGGACTAGCGGACTACAATGAGCAGTTCTTC
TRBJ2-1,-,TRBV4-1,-,CASSQVQSSYNEQFF,TGCGCCAGCAGCCAAGTTCAGAGCTCCTACAATGAGCAGTTCTTC
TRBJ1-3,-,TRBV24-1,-,CATSDPRGSGNTIYF,TGTGCCACCAGTGATCCGCGGGGATCTGGAAACACCATATATTTT
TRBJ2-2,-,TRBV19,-,CASSILGRYTGELFF,TGTGCCAGTAGTATTCTCGGCAGGTACACCGGGGAGCTGTTTTTT
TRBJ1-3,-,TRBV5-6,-,CASSLGGLRNTIYF,TGTGCCAGCAGCTTGGGAGGGCTTCGAAACACCATATATTTT
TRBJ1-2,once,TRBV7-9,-,CASSFPESYGYTF,TGTGCCAGCAGCTTTCCGGAATCCTATGGCTACACCTTC
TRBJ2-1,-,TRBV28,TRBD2,CASREGLAYNEQFF,TGTGCCAGCAGAGAGGGACTAGCGTACAATGAGCAGTTCTTC
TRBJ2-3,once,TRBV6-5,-,CASSYEGDTQYF,TGTGCCAGCAGTTACGAGGGGGATACGCAGTATTTT
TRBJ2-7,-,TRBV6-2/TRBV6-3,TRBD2,CASSYSGTSGGASSYEQYF,TGTGCCAGCAGTTACTCGGGGACTAGCGGGGGCGCCAGCTCCTACGAGCAGTACTTC
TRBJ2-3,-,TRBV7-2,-,CASSLRSHGVDTQYF,TGTGCCAGCAGCTTAAGATCACACGGGGTAGATACGCAGTATTTT
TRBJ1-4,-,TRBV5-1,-,CASSLLGPFATNEKLFF,TGCGCCAGCAGCTTGTTAGGGCCTTTTGCAACTAATGAAAAACTGTTTTTT
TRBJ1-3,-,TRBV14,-,CASSRFRGGLSGNTIYF,TGTGCCAGCAGCCGCTTTAGGGGCGGCCTTTCTGGAAACACCATATATTTT
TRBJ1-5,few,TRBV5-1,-,CASSLDSPFDQPQHF,TGCGCCAGCAGCCTGGACAGTCCCTTCGATCAGCCCCAGCATTTT
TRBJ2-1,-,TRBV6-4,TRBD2,CASSDPSPGTSGGVYNEQFF,TGTGCCAGCAGTGACCCAAGTCCCGGGACTAGCGGGGGAGTCTACAATGAGCAGTTCTTC
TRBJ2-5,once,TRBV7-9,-,CASRNGARSETQYF,TGTGCCAGCCGAAATGGCGCCCGGAGCGAGACCCAGTACTTC
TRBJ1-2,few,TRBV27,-,CASSSHPTRGDYGYTF,TGTGCCAGCAGTTCCCACCCCACCAGGGGCGACTATGGCTACACCTTC
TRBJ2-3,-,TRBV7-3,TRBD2,CASSLMVAGADTQYF,TGTGCCAGCAGCTTAATGGTAGCGGGAGCAGATACGCAGTATTTT
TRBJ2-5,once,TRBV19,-,CASSTRRGGSGETQYF,TGTGCCAGTAGTACCCGCCGGGGCGGTAGCGGAGAGACCCAGTACTTC
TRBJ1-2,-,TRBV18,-,CASSPGGGHGYTF,TGTGCCAGCTCACCTGGGGGAGGTCATGGCTACACCTTC
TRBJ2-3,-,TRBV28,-,CASRPGGGRDTQYF,TGTGCCAGCAGACCAGGGGGGGGCAGAGATACGCAGTATTTT
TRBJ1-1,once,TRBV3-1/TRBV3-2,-,CASSQEVGEAFF,TGTGCCAGCAGCCAAGAGGTAGGGGAAGCTTTCTTT
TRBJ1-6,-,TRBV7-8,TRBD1,CASSPTGQGDNSPLHF,TGTGCCAGCAGCCCCACCGGACAGGGGGATAATTCACCCCTCCACTTT
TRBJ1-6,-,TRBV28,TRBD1,CASSFRPGQGPGSYNSPLHF,TGTGCCAGCAGCTTTCGCCCGGGACAGGGACCAGGCTCCTATAATTCACCCCTCCACTTT
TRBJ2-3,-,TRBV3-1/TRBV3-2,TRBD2,CASSQEGLASGSLNTQYF,TGTGCCAGCAGCCAAGAGGGACTCGCTAGCGGGAGCTTAAATACGCAGTATTTT
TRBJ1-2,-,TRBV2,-,CASSQYSYGYTF,TGTGCCAGCAGCCAGTACAGCTATGGCTACACCTTC
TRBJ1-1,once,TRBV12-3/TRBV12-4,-,CASRENTEAFF,TGTGCCAGCAGAGAGAACACTGAAGCTTTCTTT
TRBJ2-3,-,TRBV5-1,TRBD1,CASSEDRADTQYF,TGCGCCAGCAGCGAGGACAGGGCAGATACGCAGTATTTT
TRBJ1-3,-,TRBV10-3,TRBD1,CAGGVGQLGSGNTIYF,TGTGCGGGCGGAGTGGGACAGCTCGGCTCTGGAAACACCATATATTTT
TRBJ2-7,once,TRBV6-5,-,CASRGGGYEQYF,TGTGCCAGCAGGGGAGGTGGTTACGAGCAGTACTTC
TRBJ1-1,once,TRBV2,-,CASSPQFGRGAFF,TGTGCCAGCTCCCCCCAGTTTGGGCGGGGGGCTTTCTTT
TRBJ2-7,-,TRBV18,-,CASSRGQAYEQYF,TGTGCCAGCTCACGGGGACAAGCCTACGAGCAGTACTTC
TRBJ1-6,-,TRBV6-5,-,CASSNNRLNSPLHF,TGTGCCAGCAGTAACAACCGGCTCAATTCACCCCTCCACTTT
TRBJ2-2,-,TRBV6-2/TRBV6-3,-,CASSSSGLPNTGELFF,-
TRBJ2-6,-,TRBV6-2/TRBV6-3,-,CASSYSPERANVLTF,TGTGCCAGCAGTTACTCCCCCGAAAGGGCCAACGTCCTGACTTTC